This T cell receptor (beta chain) came from a study of T cell changes during pregnancy in multiple sclerosis. Trimming left V 5 bases short and J 3 bases short, with 8 bases between. Germline assignment: CDR1 SNHLY and CDR2 FYNNEI. The CDR3 consists of 12 residues. Sequencing was performed with immunoSEQ multiplex PCR; in TCRdb, only in-frame clones are kept and a portion is missing. The profile covers some 100,000 clones, with just over 90% appearing a single time and about 1.3% taken by the ten largest. Sample: peripheral blood, taken in the second trimester of pregnancy. The gene calls are TRBV2 and TRBJ2-7; D is uncertain. This clonotype was sampled from a female donor with multiple sclerosis, enrolled in a pregnancy study. CDR3 loop: CASSSHLYEQYF. The DNA of the CDR3 is TGTGCCAGCAGTTCACACCTCTACGAGCAGTACTTC.